This is a list of T cell receptor beta chains from one sample in a study of blood T cell repertoires in COVID-19. The table came from immunoSEQ multiplex PCR; TCRdb's copy has only in-frame clones and leaves some out. The sample has some 490,000 clones; approximately 91% are singletons. The material sequenced was PBMCs or T cells enriched from blood (not recorded which). Receptor source: a woman aged 60-75 years who had recovered from COVID-19. CDR3s include the opening cysteine and the closing phenylalanine or tryptophan. Fields, in order: clone size, V gene, D gene, J gene, CDR3 DNA, CDR3 protein. D genes are given only for firm matches. Some rows have no size entry. The others give once, few or many, or a class for an expanded clone.

clone size: -; V gene: TRBV4-1; D gene: TRBD1; J gene: TRBJ1-5; CDR3 DNA: TGCGCCAGCAGCCAAGGGGCAGGGGGCCTGAATCAGCCCCAGCATTTT; CDR3 protein: CASSQGAGGLNQPQHF
clone size: -; V gene: TRBV14; D gene: -; J gene: TRBJ2-2; CDR3 DNA: TGTGCCAGCAGCCCGAGGCCGGGGGTCTTAAGGGCCGGGGAGCTGTTTTTT; CDR3 protein: CASSPRPGVLRAGELFF
clone size: -; V gene: TRBV7-2; D gene: -; J gene: TRBJ2-3; CDR3 DNA: TGTGCCAGCAGCTCCCGCCGGTCTAGCACAGATACGCAGTATTTT; CDR3 protein: CASSSRRSSTDTQYF
clone size: -; V gene: TRBV5-1; D gene: TRBD1; J gene: TRBJ2-2; CDR3 DNA: TGCGCCAGCAGCTTGTCCGTCGGGGGACAGGGAAAGGCTAGGACCGGGGAGCTGTTTTTT; CDR3 protein: CASSLSVGGQGKARTGELFF
clone size: -; V gene: TRBV7-9; D gene: TRBD1; J gene: TRBJ2-3; CDR3 DNA: TGTGCCAGCAGCTTGGTGGGACAGTCCACAGATACGCAGTATTTT; CDR3 protein: CASSLVGQSTDTQYF
clone size: -; V gene: TRBV27; D gene: TRBD1; J gene: TRBJ1-5; CDR3 DNA: TGTGCCAGCAAGCTGACAGGGTATAACAATCAGCCCCAGCATTTT; CDR3 protein: CASKLTGYNNQPQHF
clone size: -; V gene: TRBV28; D gene: -; J gene: TRBJ1-1; CDR3 DNA: TGTGCCACCCTAAGTCTTAGAGACACTGAAGCTTTCTTT; CDR3 protein: CATLSLRDTEAFF
clone size: -; V gene: TRBV5-6; D gene: -; J gene: TRBJ2-3; CDR3 DNA: TGTGCCAGCAGCTTGACAGGTCCCACAGATACGCAGTATTTT; CDR3 protein: CASSLTGPTDTQYF
clone size: -; V gene: TRBV19; D gene: -; J gene: TRBJ1-1; CDR3 DNA: TGTGCCAGTAGTATGACCTCGGGGGGCCGAATGAACACTGAAGCTTTCTTT; CDR3 protein: CASSMTSGGRMNTEAFF
clone size: -; V gene: TRBV5-1; D gene: -; J gene: TRBJ2-5; CDR3 DNA: TGCGCCAGCAGTATCCAGGGTGGGCGAGGAGAGACCCAGTACTTC; CDR3 protein: CASSIQGGRGETQYF
clone size: few; V gene: TRBV11-3; D gene: TRBD1; J gene: TRBJ2-7; CDR3 DNA: TGTGCCAGCAGCGAGACAGGGGGGTCCTACGAGCAGTACTTC; CDR3 protein: CASSETGGSYEQYF
clone size: -; V gene: TRBV5-1; D gene: TRBD2; J gene: TRBJ2-5; CDR3 DNA: TGCGCCAGCAGCTTAACTAGCGGGGGGGCTCGTGAGACCCAGTACTTC; CDR3 protein: CASSLTSGGARETQYF
clone size: -; V gene: TRBV10-2; D gene: TRBD2; J gene: TRBJ2-2; CDR3 DNA: TGCGCCAGCACTGAAGCGGGGGGCCTAAAAATCGGGGAGCTGTTTTTT; CDR3 protein: CASTEAGGLKIGELFF
clone size: -; V gene: TRBV24-1; D gene: -; J gene: TRBJ2-2; CDR3 DNA: TGTGCCACCAGTGATCCCTTGGGGCAGAACACCGGGGAGCTGTTTTTT; CDR3 protein: CATSDPLGQNTGELFF
clone size: -; V gene: TRBV7-8; D gene: TRBD1; J gene: TRBJ1-5; CDR3 DNA: TGTGCCAGCAGTCTAGAGGGACAGATTCAGCCCCAGCATTTT; CDR3 protein: CASSLEGQIQPQHF
clone size: -; V gene: TRBV2; D gene: -; J gene: TRBJ2-7; CDR3 DNA: TGTGCCAGCAGTGATATAAGCAGGGGAGGGTACGACGAGCAGTACTTC; CDR3 protein: CASSDISRGGYDEQYF
clone size: -; V gene: TRBV5-1; D gene: TRBD1; J gene: TRBJ2-3; CDR3 DNA: TGCGCCAGCAGCTTGGTGGCAGGGGGAACAGATACGCAGTATTTT; CDR3 protein: CASSLVAGGTDTQYF
clone size: -; V gene: TRBV9; D gene: TRBD1; J gene: TRBJ1-2; CDR3 DNA: TGTGCCAGCAGCGTAGGCGCCGGGACAGGGGGCTTGGATGGCTACACCTTC; CDR3 protein: CASSVGAGTGGLDGYTF
clone size: -; V gene: TRBV5-8; D gene: -; J gene: TRBJ1-2; CDR3 DNA: TGTGCCAGCAGCTTGGTATTTGGCGGAATCTATGGCTACACCTTC; CDR3 protein: CASSLVFGGIYGYTF
clone size: -; V gene: TRBV1; D gene: -; J gene: TRBJ1-3; CDR3 DNA: TGCACCAGCAGCCTCGAAAGTGGATCTAGCTCTGGAAACACCATATATTTT; CDR3 protein: CTSSLESGSSSGNTIYF
clone size: -; V gene: TRBV15; D gene: TRBD1; J gene: TRBJ2-2; CDR3 DNA: TGTGCCACCAGCAGAGTGAGAACAGGGGGCTGGACCGGGGAGCTGTTTTTT; CDR3 protein: CATSRVRTGGWTGELFF
clone size: once; V gene: TRBV4-1; D gene: -; J gene: TRBJ1-1; CDR3 DNA: TGCGCCAGCAGCCAAGTGGTAGCAAACACTGAAGCTTTCTTT; CDR3 protein: CASSQVVANTEAFF
clone size: -; V gene: TRBV19; D gene: -; J gene: TRBJ1-5; CDR3 DNA: TGTGCCAGTGCTGAGGGAGGGGGTTACAATCAGCCCCAGCATTTT; CDR3 protein: CASAEGGGYNQPQHF
clone size: -; V gene: TRBV5-5; D gene: TRBD2; J gene: TRBJ2-5; CDR3 DNA: TGTGCCAGCAGCTTTACTAGCGGGGGGGAGTTGGCCCAGTACTTC; CDR3 protein: CASSFTSGGELAQYF
clone size: -; V gene: TRBV18; D gene: -; J gene: TRBJ2-5; CDR3 DNA: TGTGCCAGCTCACCACCGGTAGCCGGAGAGACCCAGTACTTC; CDR3 protein: CASSPPVAGETQYF
clone size: -; V gene: TRBV5-1; D gene: TRBD1; J gene: TRBJ1-4; CDR3 DNA: TGCGCCAGCAGCTTGGCCGGGACAGGGGGCGCAACTAATGAAAAACTGTTTTTT; CDR3 protein: CASSLAGTGGATNEKLFF